This T cell receptor beta chain was identified in a study of CD8 T cells in Susac syndrome. This CDR3 is 13 amino acids long. Trimming at V came to 3 bases and at J to 5 bases, leaving 3 bases not matched to a gene. Germline V gene lookup returns CDR1 SQVTM and CDR2 ANQGSEA. The sequenced target, TCR beta, came from blood CD8+ and CD4+ T cells. The RNA, about 0.45 to 1 ug, was put through reverse transcription using random hexamers. TCRdb processed the immunoSEQ multiplex PCR reads anew with MiXCR; each CDR3 protein has one entry. The repertoire holds roughly 180,000 distinct CDR3 sequences, approximately 94% seen once, with 0.085% to 0.13% in the top ten.

V usage is TRBV29-1 and J usage is TRBJ2-5; 10 bases map to TRBD2. The sequence was obtained from a human donor in good health. The specimen was CD4+ T cells from PBMCs. This CDR3 reads CSVESSGSETQYF. The CDR3 nucleotides are TGCAGCGTTGAGTCTAGCGGGAGTGAGACCCAGTACTTC.